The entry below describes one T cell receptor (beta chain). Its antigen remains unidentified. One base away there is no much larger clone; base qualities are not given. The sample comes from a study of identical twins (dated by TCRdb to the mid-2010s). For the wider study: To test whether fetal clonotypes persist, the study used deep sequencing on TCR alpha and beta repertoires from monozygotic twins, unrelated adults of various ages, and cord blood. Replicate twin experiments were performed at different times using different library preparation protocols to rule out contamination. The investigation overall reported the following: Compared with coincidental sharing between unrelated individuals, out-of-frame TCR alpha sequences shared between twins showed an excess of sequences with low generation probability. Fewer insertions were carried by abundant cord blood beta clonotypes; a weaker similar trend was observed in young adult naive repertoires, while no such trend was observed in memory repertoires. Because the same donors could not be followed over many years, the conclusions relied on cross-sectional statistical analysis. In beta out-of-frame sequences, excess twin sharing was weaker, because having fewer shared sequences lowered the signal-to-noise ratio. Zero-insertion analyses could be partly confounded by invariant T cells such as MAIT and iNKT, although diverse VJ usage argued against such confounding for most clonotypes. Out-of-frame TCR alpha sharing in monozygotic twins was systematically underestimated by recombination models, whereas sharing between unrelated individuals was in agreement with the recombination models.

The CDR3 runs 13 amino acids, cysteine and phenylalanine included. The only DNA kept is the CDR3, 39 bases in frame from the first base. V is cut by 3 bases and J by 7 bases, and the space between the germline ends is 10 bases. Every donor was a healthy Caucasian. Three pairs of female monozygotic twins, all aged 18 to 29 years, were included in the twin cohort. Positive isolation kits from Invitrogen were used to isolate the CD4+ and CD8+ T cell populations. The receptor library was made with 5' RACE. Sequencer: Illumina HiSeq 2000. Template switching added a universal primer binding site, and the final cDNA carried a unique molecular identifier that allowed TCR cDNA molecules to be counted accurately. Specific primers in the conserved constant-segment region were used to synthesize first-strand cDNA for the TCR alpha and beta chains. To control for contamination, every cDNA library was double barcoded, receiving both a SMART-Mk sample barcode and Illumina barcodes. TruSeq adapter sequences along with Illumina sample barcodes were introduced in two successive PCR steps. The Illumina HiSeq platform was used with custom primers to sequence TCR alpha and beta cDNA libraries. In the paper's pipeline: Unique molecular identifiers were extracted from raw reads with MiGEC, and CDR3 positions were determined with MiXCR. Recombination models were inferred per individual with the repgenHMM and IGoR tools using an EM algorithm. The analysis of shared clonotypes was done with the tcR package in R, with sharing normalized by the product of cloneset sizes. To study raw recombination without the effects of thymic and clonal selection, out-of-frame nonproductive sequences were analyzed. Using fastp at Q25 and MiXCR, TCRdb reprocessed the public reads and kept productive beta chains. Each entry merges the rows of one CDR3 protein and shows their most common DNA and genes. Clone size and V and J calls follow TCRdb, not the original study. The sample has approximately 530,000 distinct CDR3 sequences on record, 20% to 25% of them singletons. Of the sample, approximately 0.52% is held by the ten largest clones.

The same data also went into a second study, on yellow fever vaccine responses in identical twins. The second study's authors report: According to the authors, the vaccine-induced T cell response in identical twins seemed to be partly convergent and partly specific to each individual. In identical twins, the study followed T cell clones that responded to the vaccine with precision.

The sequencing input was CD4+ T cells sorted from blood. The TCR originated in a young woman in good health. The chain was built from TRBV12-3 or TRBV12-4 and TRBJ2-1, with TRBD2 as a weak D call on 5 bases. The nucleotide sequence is TGTGCCAGCAGTTTCATAGCGCGGAATGAGCAGTTCTTC. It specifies CASSFIARNEQFF.